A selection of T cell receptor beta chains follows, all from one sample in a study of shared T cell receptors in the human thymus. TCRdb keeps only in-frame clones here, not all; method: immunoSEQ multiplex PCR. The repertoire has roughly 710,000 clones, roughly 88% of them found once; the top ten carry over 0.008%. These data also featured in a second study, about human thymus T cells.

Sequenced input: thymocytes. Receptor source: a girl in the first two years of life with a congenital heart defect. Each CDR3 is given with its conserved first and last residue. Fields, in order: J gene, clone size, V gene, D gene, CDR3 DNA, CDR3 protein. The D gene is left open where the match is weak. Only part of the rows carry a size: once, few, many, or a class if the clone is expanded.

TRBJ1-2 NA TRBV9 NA TGTGCCAGCAGCGTAGGTCAGGGGAGTCTGGTGCCCTATGGCTACACCTTC CASSVGQGSLVPYGYTF
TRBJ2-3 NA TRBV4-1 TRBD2 TGCGCCAGCAGCCATAGGTACCCGTCTAGCGGGGCAACAGATACGCAGTATTTT CASSHRYPSSGATDTQYF
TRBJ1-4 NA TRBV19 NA TGTGCCAGTAGTCCCCATCAACGACTTAATGAAAAACTGTTTTTT CASSPHQRLNEKLFF
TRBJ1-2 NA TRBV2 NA TGTGCCAGCAGTGAGCGGGGTATTAAGTGCGGCTACACCTTC CASSERGIKCGYTF
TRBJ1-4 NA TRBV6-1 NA TGTGCCAGCAGGATCTCTTCAGCAACTAATGAAAAACTGTTTTTT CASRISSATNEKLFF
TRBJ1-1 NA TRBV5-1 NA TGCGCCAGCAGCTTGGATAGGGCAGGGGCAAGCACTGAAGCTTTCTTT CASSLDRAGASTEAFF
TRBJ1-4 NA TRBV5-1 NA TGCGCCAGCAGCTCCACGGCGGGCTGGATTCCGAATGAAAAACTGTTTTTT CASSSTAGWIPNEKLFF
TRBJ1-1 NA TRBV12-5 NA TGTGCTAGTGGCCCCCGCCAGGGCACTGAAGCTTTCTTT CASGPRQGTEAFF
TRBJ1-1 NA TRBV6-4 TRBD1 TGTGCCAGCAGCCCGGGACAGGGTCGAGGGAAAGCTTTCTTT CASSPGQGRGKAFF
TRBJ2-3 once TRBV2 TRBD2 TGTGCCAGCAGCCGGAGCGGGGGTCAAACAGATACGCAGTATTTT CASSRSGGQTDTQYF
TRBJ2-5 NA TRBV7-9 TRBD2 TGTGCCAGCAGCTGGGGACTAGCTCAGCAAGAGACCCAGTACTTC CASSWGLAQQETQYF
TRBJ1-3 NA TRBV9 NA TGTGCCAGCAGCGTAGAAGGGAGTGGAGTTTTCCCCTCTGGAAACACCATATATTTT CASSVEGSGVFPSGNTIYF
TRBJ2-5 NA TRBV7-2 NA TGTGCCAGCAGCAATACCGACCGCAGGGAGACCCAGTACTTC CASSNTDRRETQYF
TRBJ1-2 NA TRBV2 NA TGTGCCAGCGGCTCGATCAGGAGGGTGGATGGCTACACCTTC CASGSIRRVDGYTF
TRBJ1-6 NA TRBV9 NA TGTGCCAGCAACCGAGACTCGAGCTCCTATAATTCACCCCTCCACTTT CASNRDSSSYNSPLHF
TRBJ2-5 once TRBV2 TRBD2 TGTGCCAGCAGTTGGACACGGGGGGGCTTTTTGAGGGAAGAGACCCAGTACTTC CASSWTRGGFLREETQYF
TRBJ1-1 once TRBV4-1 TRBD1 TGCGCCAGCAGCCAGGATCGAAACTGCGCCGGGACAGGGGGCAAGAACACTGAAGCTTTCTTT CASSQDRNCAGTGGKNTEAFF
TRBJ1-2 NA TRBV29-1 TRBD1 TGCAGCGGGGACAGGGGTGGCTACACCTTC CSGDRGGYTF
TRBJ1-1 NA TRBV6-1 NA TGTGCCATCGCCTCTAGGGGCCCCGCTGAAGCTTTCTTT CAIASRGPAEAFF
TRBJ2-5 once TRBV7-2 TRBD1 TGTGCCAGCAGCTTCCTACAGGGGGGAGAGACCCAGTACTTC CASSFLQGGETQYF
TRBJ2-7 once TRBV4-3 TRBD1 TGCGCCAGCAGCAACAATTGGACAGGTTCCTACGAGCAGTACTTC CASSNNWTGSYEQYF
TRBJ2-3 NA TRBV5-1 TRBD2 TGCGCCAGCAGCTTGAAGGGACTAGTGTCGGAGTTCATTACTTGCACAGATACGCAGTATTTT CASSLKGLVSEFITCTDTQYF
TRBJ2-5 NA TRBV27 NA TGTGCCAGCAGTTCACTAGATCGGCCGTACCAAGAGACCCAGTACTTC CASSSLDRPYQETQYF
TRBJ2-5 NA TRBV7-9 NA TGTGCCAGCAGCTCGAGGATGGAGACCCAGTACTTC CASSSRMETQYF
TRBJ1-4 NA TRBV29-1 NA TGCAGCGTTGAAAGACAGCCGAATGAAAAACTGTTTTTT CSVERQPNEKLFF
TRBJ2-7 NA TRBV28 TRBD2 TGTGCCAGCAGTACCCCGGGGACTAGCGGGGGACCAACCTACGAGCAGTACTTC CASSTPGTSGGPTYEQYF
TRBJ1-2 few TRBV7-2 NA TGTGCCAGCGGCCCCACGGAGTATGGCTACACCTTC CASGPTEYGYTF
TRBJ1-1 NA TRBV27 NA TGTGCCAGCAGTTCGACAACTCAGGGGCGGACTGAAGCTTTCTTT CASSSTTQGRTEAFF
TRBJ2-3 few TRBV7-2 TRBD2 TGTGCCAGCAGCTTAGCGCTGGCTAGCGGGGGTCCAGATACGCAGTATTTT CASSLALASGGPDTQYF
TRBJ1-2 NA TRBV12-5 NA TGTGCTAGTGGTTTCGGGGTCTCCTGGTCCGAAAGACCCCCCGGCTATGGCTACACCTTC CASGFGVSWSERPPGYGYTF
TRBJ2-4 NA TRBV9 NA TGTGCCAGCAGCCCCCTCGGTGGAGAAGCCAAAAACATTCAGTACTTC CASSPLGGEAKNIQYF
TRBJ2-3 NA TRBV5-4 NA TGTGCCAGCACCCTGAGGGGGGGTCCCCCAGATACGCAGTATTTT CASTLRGGPPDTQYF
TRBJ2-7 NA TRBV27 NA TGTGCCAGCAGTCGCCACACCTCTAGACCCCTCTACGAGCAGTACTTC CASSRHTSRPLYEQYF
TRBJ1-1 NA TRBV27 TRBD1 TGTGCCAGCAGAGTTAGGGCAGGGGGCGAAACGAACACTGAAGCTTTCTTT CASRVRAGGETNTEAFF
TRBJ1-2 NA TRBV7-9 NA TGTGCCAGCAGCTTAGGGAAGGGGTATGGCTACACCTTC CASSLGKGYGYTF
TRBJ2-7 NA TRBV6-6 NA TGTGCCAGCAAAAGGGGCGGTAACAACTACGAGCAGTACTTC CASKRGGNNYEQYF
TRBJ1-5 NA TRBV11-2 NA TGTGCCAGCAGCTCTTCCCGGGACCCAGGGGCTCAGCCCCAGCATTTT CASSSSRDPGAQPQHF
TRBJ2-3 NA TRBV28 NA TGTGCCAGCAGTTGGGTGACAGGCCACACAGATACGCAGTATTTT CASSWVTGHTDTQYF
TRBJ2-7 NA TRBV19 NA TGTGCCAGTAGTGCCCCGACAAGGCTGGGCGACGAGCAGTACTTC CASSAPTRLGDEQYF
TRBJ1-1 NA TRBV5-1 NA TGCGCCAGCAGCTTCGGGGGATGGATGAACACTGAAGCTTTCTTT CASSFGGWMNTEAFF
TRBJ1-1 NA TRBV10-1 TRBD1 TGCGCCAGCAGCCCCGGGGACAGGCGACATATGAGGGACACTGAAGCTTTCTTT CASSPGDRRHMRDTEAFF
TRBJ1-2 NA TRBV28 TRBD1 TGTGCCAGCAGTTTAATGAGAGCGACAGGGGGCGCTTCGAAGTTGTATGGCTACACCTTC CASSLMRATGGASKLYGYTF
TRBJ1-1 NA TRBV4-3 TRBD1 TGCGCCAGCAGCCTTGGGACAGGGGGGAACACTGAAGCTTTCTTT CASSLGTGGNTEAFF
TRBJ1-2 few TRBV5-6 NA TGTGCCAGCAGCTTTGGGGGGGGAGCCCCTAACTATGGCTACACCTTC CASSFGGGAPNYGYTF
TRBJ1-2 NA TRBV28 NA TGTGCCACCCTAGAGGCCGTCCCTTATGGCTACACCTTC CATLEAVPYGYTF
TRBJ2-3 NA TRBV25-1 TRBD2 TGTGCCAGCAGCCCTAAGCGGGGATCAAGTGATACGCAGTATTTT CASSPKRGSSDTQYF
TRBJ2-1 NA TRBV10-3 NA TGTGCCATCAGTGACGGGGACAATGAGCAGTTCTTC CAISDGDNEQFF
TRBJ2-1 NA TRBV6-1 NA TGTGCCAGCAGTGAAGTCAGGGATACTACGGGTGAGCAGTTCTTC CASSEVRDTTGEQFF
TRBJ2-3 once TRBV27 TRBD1 TGTGCCACCTGGAAAGGGACAGGGGGCACAGATACGCAGTATTTT CATWKGTGGTDTQYF
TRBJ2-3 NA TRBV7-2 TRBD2 TGTGCCAGCAGCTTAGACTGGCTAGCGGGGATAACTAGCACAGATACGCAGTATTTT CASSLDWLAGITSTDTQYF
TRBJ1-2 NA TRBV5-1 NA TGCGCCAGCAGCCTCCACCCCTCGGTCAGGGATAAGCTGACTAACTATGGCTACACCTTC CASSLHPSVRDKLTNYGYTF
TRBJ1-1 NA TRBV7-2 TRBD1 TGTGCCAGCAGCTTATCCACGGGGGACAGGCCTACTGCCGAAGCTTTCTTT CASSLSTGDRPTAEAFF
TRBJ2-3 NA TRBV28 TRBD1 TGTGCCAGCAGACAGGGGGCTCATGTAGATACGCAGTATTTT CASRQGAHVDTQYF
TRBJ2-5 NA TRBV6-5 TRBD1 TGTGCCAGCAGTCACAGGGGGAAGACCCAGTACTTC CASSHRGKTQYF